This T cell receptor (beta chain) derives from a study of T cell responses to AZD1222 COVID-19 vaccine. TCRdb's copy holds only in-frame clones and misses some; the assay was immunoSEQ multiplex PCR. This table holds approximately 84,000 clones, around 86% found once. From germline, CDR1 is KGHDR and CDR2 SFDVKD. The junction had 14 bases not matched to a gene; V was cut back by 7 bases and J by 7 bases. CDR3 length: 17 residues. The J gene is TRBJ2-2, the V gene TRBV24-1; 10 nucleotides match TRBD1. The sequence was collected from an adult in good health. Sequenced material: peripheral blood, taken on day 0 of AZD1222 vaccination. In DNA form, the CDR3 reads TGTGCCACCAGCCCGAGCCCGGGACAGGGGCCAGGCGGGGAGCTGTTTTTT. Translated, it gives CATSPSPGQGPGGELFF.